The entry below gives a single TCR beta chain sequence along with its context. What it binds is unknown. These data are taken from a study of cytomegalovirus exposure and HLA in healthy donors. Turning to the study itself: According to later analysis, the same platform produced the roughly 120 validation and several hundred first-cohort repertoires.

General study findings and limits: That first-cohort TCR clusters tended to co-occur in the roughly 110 validation repertoires was found in a later analysis. Most TCR sequences showed up rarely, but some public TCRs showed up in many donors.

The protocol was immunoSEQ multiplex PCR, while the TCRdb copy is restricted to in-frame clones and leaves out a portion. Of over 110,000 clones in the sample, approximately 86% were seen once. Trimming removed 4 bases from V and 1 base from J; junction bases left unmatched: 4. The length of the CDR3 is 14 residues. CDR1 is MNHEY and CDR2 is SMNVEV in the germline V gene (reference sequence). This receptor was taken from a man between 18 and 35 years old in good health and CMV-seropositive. The chain employs TRBV27 and TRBJ2-7; 7 bases map to TRBD1. Sequencing input: PBMCs. The CDR3 DNA reads as TGTGCCAGCAGTTCCGGACAGGTATCCTACGAGCAGTACTTC. Protein: CASSSGQVSYEQYF.